The clone carrying this T cell receptor beta chain has at least ten counts. For the unsorted libraries, 2 million PBMCs stored at -80 C served as input. This CDR3 has 14 amino acids. Germline values: CDR1 SGHRS, CDR2 YFSETQ. The V and J ends lost 5 bases and 1 base respectively, with 12 bases between them. The sample belongs to a study of neurological immune-mediated disorders. MiXCR was run by TCRdb on the 5' RACE reads, yielding one entry per CDR3 protein. The profile shows about 77,000 distinct CDR3 sequences, under 10% of them singletons. This receptor was obtained from a man aged 50-60 years in good health. V and J are TRBV5-1 and TRBJ2-5; no reliable D call. Sequencing was carried out using PBMCs. CDR3 sequence: CASRPRQLQETQYF. CDR3 DNA sequence: TGCGCCAGCAGGCCTCGGCAACTCCAAGAGACCCAGTACTTC.